The 15 T cell receptor beta chains presented below share a single source sample, sequenced in a study of T cell responses to AZD1222 COVID-19 vaccine. Clones were sequenced by immunoSEQ multiplex PCR, and TCRdb holds only the in-frame ones, with some missing. The sample shows some 150,000 clones, 75% to 90% of them seen only once. Source: peripheral blood, taken on day 0 of MenACWY control vaccination. These TCRs come from an adult in good health.

The chain combines TRBV13 with TRBJ2-5; TRBD1 or TRBD2 may be the D gene (5 bases each). The germline CDR1 and CDR2 sequences are PRHDT and FYEKMQ (reference sequence). The CDR3 runs to 16 residues. V lost 5 bases and J lost 5, with 21 bases in between. CDR3 sequence reads: CASSKYRGQSRETQYF. The CDR3 DNA reads as TGTGCCAGCAGCAAATACCGGGGCCAGAGTCGGGAGACCCAGTACTTC.

The CDR3 nucleotides are TGTGCCACCAGCAGAGCCGGGGGAGTTTACGAGCAGTACTTC. Its translation is CATSRAGGVYEQYF. The chain links TRBV15 to TRBJ2-7; maybe TRBD2 (6 bases). Looked up from germline, CDR1 is LNHNV and CDR2 is YYDKDF (reference sequence). The CDR3 contains 14 residues. Trimming left V 1 base short and J 4 bases short, with 11 bases between.

V is TRBV5-5 and J is TRBJ1-1; D not certain. This CDR3 spans 12 amino acids. The V and J ends lost 4 bases and 11 bases respectively, with 15 bases between them. The V gene's germline CDR1 is SGHKS and CDR2 YYEKEE (reference sequence). CDR3 in amino acids: CASSLDHLEAFF. The CDR3 DNA reads TGTGCCAGCAGCCTGGATCACCTCGAGGCTTTCTTT.

This clone occurred once. V usage is TRBV21-1 and J usage is TRBJ2-3. TRBV21-1 is flagged as a pseudogene. CDR3 size: 14 residues. For the CDR3, the DNA is TGTGCCAGCAGCAATTCACCCAGCACAGATACGCAGTATTTT. Its translation: CASSNSPSTDTQYF.

The chain combines TRBV6-5 with TRBJ1-2; 12 positions agree with TRBD1. The CDR3 covers 15 residues. Germline CDR1 is MNHEY and CDR2 is SVGAGI. Trimming removed 4 bases from V and 8 bases from J; junction bases left unmatched: 8. Here the CDR3 DNA reads TGTGCCAGCAGTTCTTCCGGGACAGGGGGCGGAGGCTACACCTTC. Translation gives CASSSSGTGGGGYTF.

The gene calls are TRBV5-4 and TRBJ2-6; D is unresolved. The V end was cut by 3 bases, the J end by 3 bases, with 7 bases between. CDR3 length equals 14 residues. The germline V gene has CDR1 SGHNT and CDR2 YYREEE (reference sequence). The CDR3 DNA reads TGTGCCAGCAGCTCCCGGTTTGGGGCCAACGTCCTGACTTTC. As protein: CASSSRFGANVLTF.

CDR3 in amino acids: CASSPDANTIYF. CDR3 sequence (DNA): TGTGCCAGCAGCCCCGACGCGAACACCATATATTTT. This rearrangement joins TRBV3-1 (or the pseudogene TRBV3-2) to TRBJ1-3; no clear D. The CDR3 is 12 amino acids. Germline CDR1 LGHDT, CDR2 YNNKEL (reference sequence). The V and J ends lost 4 bases and 7 bases respectively, with 8 bases between them.

The rearrangement uses TRBV7-9 and TRBJ2-1; 9 bases map to TRBD2. Per the germline V gene, CDR1 is SEHNR and CDR2 is FQNEAQ (reference sequence). The length of the CDR3 is 15 residues. The V segment lost 1 base and the J segment 8 bases; nucleotides outside the gene matches: 6. The CDR3 DNA reads as TGTGCCAGCAGCTTAGGAGCGGGGGGCGGATATGAGCAGTTCTTC. The encoded protein is CASSLGAGGGYEQFF.

The chain joins TRBV29-1 to TRBJ1-2; TRBD1 agrees at 10 bases. The CDR3 length is 15 residues. Trimming cost V 0 bases and J 7 bases; bases outside gene matches: 8. Germline V gene data show CDR1 as SQVTM and CDR2 as ANQGSEA. DNA of the CDR3: TGCAGCGTTGAAGACGCGGACAGGGGGACGTTTGGCTACACCTTC. It encodes CSVEDADRGTFGYTF.

This chain joins TRBV19 and TRBJ2-2; D call uncertain. V was pared by 5 bases and J by 5 bases, with 21 bases between. Germline CDR1 and CDR2: LNHDA and SQIVND (reference sequence). The CDR3 totals 17 residues. The CDR3 DNA reads as TGTGCCAGTAGTCTCAACCAAGACGCGATATCAACCGGGGAGCTGTTTTTT. This encodes CASSLNQDAISTGELFF.

The chain uses TRBV28 and TRBJ1-1; D gene unclear. Trimming stripped 6 bases from V and 0 bases from J, with 17 bases between. The CDR3 contains 16 residues. Germline-derived CDR1 and CDR2 are MDHEN and SYDVKM. CDR3 region: CASRLLTHPVNTEAFF. CDR3 nucleotides: TGTGCCAGCAGACTACTAACACATCCGGTGAACACTGAAGCTTTCTTT.

The rearrangement links TRBV7-8 to TRBJ1-2; 7 bases fit TRBD1. Germline trimming cut 2 bases from V and 4 bases from J; bases unmatched to any gene: 4. Germline V gives CDR1 SGHVS, CDR2 FQNEAQ. The CDR3 is 14 amino acids. DNA for the CDR3: TGTGCCAGCAGCTTAACCGGACAGGTCTATGGCTACACCTTC. It specifies CASSLTGQVYGYTF. Full variable domain (remainder filled in from reference TRBV7-8 and TRBJ1-2): GAGVSQSPRYKVAKRGQDVALRCDPISGHVSLFWYQQALGQGPEFLTYFQNEAQLDKSGLPSDRFFAERPEGSVSTLKIQRTQQEDSAVYLCASSLTGQVYGYTFGSGTRLTVV.

This rearrangement joins TRBV6-5 to TRBJ1-1; TRBD1 agrees at 10 bases. CDR3 length equals 13 residues. Germline V CDR1 and CDR2: MNHEY, SVGAGI. With 6 bases clipped from V and 10 bases from J, the junction kept 8 bases outside the gene matches. This CDR3 reads CASRDRGIATAFF. CDR3 coding DNA: TGTGCCAGCAGGGACAGGGGGATCGCTACAGCTTTCTTT.

The chain carries TRBV7-8 and TRBJ2-2; D remains ambiguous. From germline, CDR1 is SGHVS and CDR2 FQNEAQ. The CDR3 runs to 16 residues. V dropped 1 base and J dropped 4 bases, with 13 bases sitting between them. The CDR3, as DNA: TGTGCCAGCAGCTTAGGGGTAGCCGGGCCCACCGGGGAGCTGTTTTTT. The encoded protein is CASSLGVAGPTGELFF.

CDR3 sequence reads: CASSPEAAQETQYF. Here the CDR3 DNA reads TGTGCCAGCAGCCCCGAGGCGGCCCAAGAGACCCAGTACTTC. J is TRBJ2-5 and V is TRBV28; D is ambiguous. The CDR3 covers 14 residues. Trimming left V 6 bases short and J 1 base short, with 12 bases between. Germline V lookup: CDR1 MDHEN, CDR2 SYDVKM.